Below, 23 T cell receptor beta chains from the same sample are listed, as sequenced in a study of T-cell memory formation after mild COVID-19. One entry per CDR3 protein results from TCRdb running MiXCR on the 5' RACE reads. The sample has around 450,000 distinct CDR3 sequences, approximately 24% seen once; the top ten hold roughly 9.7%. The sequencing input was PBMCs or a T cell subset sorted from them (not recorded which). The source is an adult woman who had mild COVID-19 (a few samples of this study predate the infection). Cell type and time point are not known.

The chain links TRBV27 to TRBJ1-1; no reliable D call. The CDR3 loop spans 13 amino acids. With 6 bases removed from V and 1 base from J, the gap between germline ends came to 9 bases. Germline lookup yields CDR1 MNHEY and CDR2 SMNVEV (reference sequence). CDR3 DNA: TGTGCCAGCAGCAGAATAGAGAACACTGAAGCTTTCTTT. Protein product: CASSRIENTEAFF.

This clonotype was seen ten or more times. The rearrangement joins TRBV5-1 to TRBJ2-7; D tentatively fits TRBD1 or TRBD2 (6 bases each). The CDR3 loop spans 13 amino acids. Germline V gene sequence: CDR1 SGHRS, CDR2 YFSETQ. V lost 5 bases, J lost 4 bases, and 13 bases lay in between. The CDR3 sequence: CASSPTGRYEQYF. Written as DNA, the CDR3 is TGCGCCAGCAGTCCTACAGGGAGGTACGAGCAGTACTTC. Filled out from reference TRBV5-1 and TRBJ2-7, the complete variable domain reads KAGVTQTPRYLIKTRGQQVTLSCSPISGHRSVSWYQQTPGQGLQFLFEYFSETQRNKGNFPGRFSGRQFSNSRSEMNVSTLELGDSALYLCASSPTGRYEQYFGPGTRLTVT.

There are a few counts of this clonotype. The chain combines TRBV5-1 with TRBJ1-1; D not certain. The germline V gene has CDR1 SGHRS and CDR2 YFSETQ. The CDR3 is 14 amino acids. Trimming removed 2 bases at V and 1 base at J, with 9 bases between. DNA of the CDR3: TGCGCCAGCAGCTTAGAGCAATCGAACACTGAAGCTTTCTTT. It yields the protein CASSLEQSNTEAFF.

This chain connects TRBV3-1 to TRBJ2-5, with a possible D match to TRBD2 (5 bases). This CDR3 has 13 amino acids. Per the germline V gene, CDR1 is LGHDT and CDR2 is YNNKEL (reference sequence). Trimming left V 5 bases short and J 2 bases short, with 9 bases between. The CDR3: CASSAGKQETQYF. CDR3 bases: TGTGCCAGCAGCGCGGGCAAGCAAGAGACCCAGTACTTC.

The V gene is TRBV10-3, the J gene TRBJ1-2, with D unresolved. Trimming cost V 0 bases and J 5 bases, with 7 bases left between them. Germline values: CDR1 ENHRY, CDR2 SYGVKD. This CDR3 has 13 amino acids. The CDR3 DNA follows: TGTGCCATCAGTGAGTCCCAAGGATATGGCTACACCTTC. This codes for CAISESQGYGYTF.

This clonotype was observed a few times. The gene calls are TRBV6-2 or TRBV6-3 and TRBJ2-7, with 10 bases aligning to TRBD1. CDR3 length: 14 amino acids. CDR1 is MNHEY, CDR2 SVGEGT, per germline. Losses at the gene ends were 6 bases for V and 7 bases for J; bases not matched to a gene: 9. In DNA form, the CDR3 reads TGTGCCAGCAGAAGGGGACAGGGGAGTAAGGAGCAGTACTTC. It translates to CASRRGQGSKEQYF.

V is TRBV7-9 and J is TRBJ2-3; the D call may be TRBD1 or TRBD2 (6 bases each). The V gene lost 5 bases and the J gene lost 4 bases, with 22 bases spanning the gap. The CDR3 sequence is 17 residues long. CDR1 is SEHNR and CDR2 is FQNEAQ in the germline V gene (reference sequence). CDR3 loop: CASSPRVVGGAADTQYF. The DNA of the CDR3 is TGTGCCAGCAGCCCTAGAGTGGTGGGGGGCGCCGCAGATACGCAGTATTTT.

The chain links TRBV5-1 to TRBJ1-1; D uncertain. The CDR3 spans 13 residues. Trimming shortened V by 4 bases and J by 1 base, and 8 bases separated the two germline ends. From germline, CDR1 is SGHRS and CDR2 YFSETQ. The CDR3 spells CASSARQNTEAFF. The CDR3 DNA sequence: TGCGCCAGCAGCGCTAGACAGAACACTGAAGCTTTCTTT.

This clonotype occurred a few times. The J gene is TRBJ2-3, the V gene TRBV7-2; the D gene is possibly TRBD1 (7 bases). CDR3 length: 15 residues. Germline V CDR1 and CDR2: SGHTA, FQGNSA. Trimming pared 5 bases from V and 2 bases from J, leaving 14 bases between. CDR3 coding DNA: TGTGCCAGCAGCCCGCGGGACAGACCCACAGATACGCAGTATTTT. Protein: CASSPRDRPTDTQYF.

This clonotype came up a few times. The chain is built from TRBV14 and TRBJ1-2; D not certain. The CDR3 is 15 amino acids. Germline-derived CDR1 and CDR2 are SGHDN and FVKESK. Trimming left V 4 bases short and J 2 bases short, with 14 bases between. The CDR3 DNA follows: TGTGCCAGCAGCCCTTGGTCCGGACCGAACTATGGCTACACCTTC. Protein sequence: CASSPWSGPNYGYTF.

This clonotype has only a few counts. V and J are TRBV7-2 and TRBJ2-3, with D hard to call. This CDR3 region has 17 residues. Trimming removed 5 bases from V and 0 bases from J, with 18 bases in between. The germline CDR1 and CDR2 sequences are SGHTA and FQGNSA. The CDR3 nucleotides read TGTGCCAGCAGCCCCTCGACAAGCCCCATTAGCACAGATACGCAGTATTTT. Translated, it gives CASSPSTSPISTDTQYF.

This clonotype came up a few times. The gene calls are TRBV12-3 or TRBV12-4 and TRBJ1-1, with a tentative D call TRBD1 (5 bases). Trimming left V 5 bases short and J 2 bases short, with 18 bases between. The CDR3 totals 16 residues. The CDR3 DNA follows: TGTGCCAGCAGTCCCCGTTCCGGCAGGGCCAACACTGAAGCTTTCTTT. Amino acid sequence: CASSPRSGRANTEAFF.

This clonotype was seen only a few times. This chain joins TRBV20-1 and TRBJ2-5; D gene uncertain. The V gene's germline CDR1 is DFQATT and CDR2 SNEGSKA (reference sequence). V was cut by 6 bases and J by 5 bases, with 10 bases left in between. The CDR3 loop spans 11 amino acids. CDR3 region: CSASKLETQYF. Written as DNA, the CDR3 is TGCAGTGCCTCTAAGTTGGAGACCCAGTACTTC.

The chain links TRBV7-2 to TRBJ2-3, with D unclear. This CDR3 contains 13 residues. V dropped 5 bases and J dropped 6 bases, with 12 bases sitting between them. Per the germline V gene, CDR1 is SGHTA and CDR2 is FQGNSA. The CDR3 sequence is CASSAQRSDTQYF. As DNA, the CDR3 is TGTGCCAGCAGCGCACAGAGGAGTGATACGCAGTATTTT.

The V call is TRBV5-1, the J call TRBJ1-1, with D hard to call. Germline assignment: CDR1 SGHRS and CDR2 YFSETQ. V shed 3 bases and J shed 0 bases, with 12 bases lying between them. The CDR3 runs to 15 residues. CDR3 loop: CASSSAVGVNTEAFF. Written as DNA, the CDR3 is TGCGCCAGCAGCTCGGCGGTTGGGGTGAACACTGAAGCTTTCTTT.

This clonotype was observed a few times. The chain carries TRBV12-3 or TRBV12-4 and TRBJ1-2; tentative D call: TRBD1 (5 bases). With 7 bases removed from V and 2 bases from J, the gap between germline ends came to 11 bases. CDR3 length: 13 amino acids. The DNA for the CDR3 is TGTGCCAGCAACGCCGGGGCCAACTATGGCTACACCTTC. Encoded protein: CASNAGANYGYTF.

In this sample, this clonotype turned up many times. The V call is TRBV14, the J call TRBJ1-4, with D possibly matching TRBD1 (6 bases). V shed 4 bases and J shed 8 bases, with 14 bases lying between them. Germline V gives CDR1 SGHDN, CDR2 FVKESK. The CDR3 runs 14 residues. The CDR3 nucleotides read TGTGCCAGCAGCCGGGGGGCCCAGGAGGAAAAACTGTTTTTT. It codes for CASSRGAQEEKLFF.

This clonotype was recorded a few times. The chain uses TRBV6-4 and TRBJ1-1, with D perhaps matching TRBD1 (5 bases). There are 13 residues in the CDR3. Trimming left V 4 bases short and J 1 base short, with 7 bases between. Looked up from germline, CDR1 is MRHNA and CDR2 is SNTAGT. The CDR3 sequence: CASSAQGNTEAFF. CDR3 DNA sequence: TGTGCCAGCAGTGCTCAGGGGAACACTGAAGCTTTCTTT.

The chain recombines TRBV29-1 with TRBJ1-3; D remains ambiguous. The germline V gene encodes CDR1 SQVTM and CDR2 ANQGSEA. The length of the CDR3 is 13 residues. Trimming removed 6 bases from V and 3 bases from J, with 12 bases in between. CDR3 amino acids: CSVKGPNGNTIYF. The CDR3 DNA sequence: TGCAGCGTGAAAGGACCGAATGGAAACACCATATATTTT.

This rearrangement joins TRBV10-3 to TRBJ2-7; D is possibly TRBD1 (5 bases). CDR1 is ENHRY and CDR2 is SYGVKD in the germline V gene. The CDR3 sequence is 15 residues long. V was clipped by 3 bases and J by 5 bases, with 17 bases between them. In DNA, the CDR3 is TGTGCCATCAGTGATCAGGGCGAAAGGTCCCACGAGCAGTACTTC. Translation: CAISDQGERSHEQYF.

This clonotype was counted a few times. This chain joins TRBV7-9 and TRBJ2-5; 9 bases fit TRBD2. Germline values: CDR1 SEHNR, CDR2 FQNEAQ (reference sequence). This CDR3 is built from 15 residues. The J segment lost 4 bases and the V segment lost 5 bases, leaving 8 bases of the junction unmatched. CDR3 bases: TGTGCCAGCAGCCGAAGCGGGGGGCAGGGAGAGACCCAGTACTTC. Protein sequence: CASSRSGGQGETQYF.

V and J are TRBV6-1 and TRBJ2-7; TRBD1 agrees at 8 bases. Trimming took 3 bases from V and 1 from J; bases not matched to a gene: 11. The CDR3 extends over 17 amino acids. The germline CDR1 and CDR2 sequences are MNHNS and SASEGT. CDR3 DNA sequence: TGTGCCAGCAGTGATCAAGGACAGGGTAGGAAATCCTACGAGCAGTACTTC. Translating it yields CASSDQGQGRKSYEQYF.

This clonotype was detected many times. The chain is built from TRBV7-9 and TRBJ2-1, with 11 bases matching TRBD2. Germline CDR1 reads SEHNR; CDR2 reads FQNEAQ (reference sequence). With 3 bases clipped from V and 3 bases from J, the junction kept 1 base outside the gene matches. This CDR3 spans 15 amino acids. Here the CDR3 DNA reads TGTGCCAGCAGCTTGACTAGCGGGATCTACAATGAGCAGTTCTTC. This gives the protein CASSLTSGIYNEQFF.